This T cell receptor beta chain was captured by sequencing in a study of TIL therapy for anti-PD-1-resistant metastatic lung cancer. The sample's time point: pre-treatment sample, taken before nivolumab and TIL therapy. The CDR3 has 14 residues. The germline gives CDR1 SGHTA, CDR2 FQGNSA. V lost 5 bases and J lost 2; bases outside the gene matches: 5. The libraries were made with immunoSEQ v3. Each library reached 2 million or so read pairs, or 5-6 million at deep level. Profiled with immunoSEQ multiplex PCR; TCRdb holds only in-frame clones, not every one. The sample gives 15,000 to 20,000 clones, 83% of which show up once; 2% to 2.5% is in the top ten.

This receptor was obtained from a person aged 25 to 79 with non-small cell lung cancer. V usage is TRBV7-2 and J usage is TRBJ2-5, with 7 bases that match TRBD2. Sample: blood, taken at baseline. The CDR3 region is CASSVGGVQETQYF. The DNA for the CDR3 is TGTGCCAGCAGCGTTGGGGGGGTTCAAGAGACCCAGTACTTC.